The 7 T cell receptor beta chains listed next were all sequenced from one sample in a study of OX40 agonist ivuxolimab in advanced cancers. Clones were sequenced by immunoSEQ multiplex PCR, and TCRdb holds only the in-frame ones, with some missing. This table holds tens of thousands of clones, 90% to 95% found once. Material: CD4+ or CD8+ T cells sorted from blood, obtained in a trial of the OX40 agonist ivuxolimab. All receptors derive from an adult with an advanced solid tumor such as melanoma, head and neck, liver or kidney cancer.

V and J are TRBV9 and TRBJ2-1, with TRBD2 identical over 9 bases. V lost 3 bases to trimming and J lost 0 bases; unmatched junction nucleotides: 16. The CDR3 is 20 amino acids. Germline loops: CDR1 SGDLS, CDR2 YYNGEE. The CDR3 sequence: CASSAKTGTSYYNSYNEQFF. The CDR3 DNA is TGTGCCAGCAGCGCGAAAACCGGGACTAGCTATTATAACTCCTACAATGAGCAGTTCTTC.

The chain is built from TRBV27 and TRBJ2-1; unclear D gene. The CDR3 has 14 amino acids. Trimming took off 5 bases at V and 5 bases at J, with 13 bases between the two ends. CDR1 and CDR2 (germline): MNHEY, SMNVEV (reference sequence). The CDR3 region is CASSPQRKNNEQFF. The CDR3 DNA follows: TGTGCCAGCAGTCCTCAGCGAAAAAACAATGAGCAGTTCTTC.

The chain joins TRBV9 to TRBJ2-1; the D gene is possibly TRBD2 (6 bases). This CDR3 is built from 16 residues. Between the trimmed V and J ends, which lost 3 bases and 0 bases, there was a span of 13 bases. Germline V gene lookup returns CDR1 SGDLS and CDR2 YYNGEE. This chain's CDR3 is CASSAGTPSSYNEQFF. The DNA of the CDR3 is TGTGCCAGCAGCGCCGGGACTCCGTCCTCCTACAATGAGCAGTTCTTC.

This clone was found a few times. The gene calls are TRBV28 and TRBJ2-3; D is perhaps TRBD1 or TRBD2 (5 bases each). Trimming removed 2 bases from V and 6 bases from J, with 12 bases in between. The CDR3 sequence is 14 residues long. Germline CDR1 and CDR2: MDHEN and SYDVKM. The CDR3 here is CASSLRGWEDTQYF. CDR3 coding DNA: TGTGCCAGCAGTTTAAGGGGCTGGGAGGATACGCAGTATTTT. Together with reference TRBV28 and TRBJ2-3, the CDR3 gives the full variable domain: DVKVTQSSRYLVKRTGEKVFLECVQDMDHENMFWYRQDPGLGLRLIYFSYDVKMKEKGDIPEGYSVSREKKERFSLILESASTNQTSMYLCASSLRGWEDTQYFGPGTRLTVL.

The chain links TRBV28 to TRBJ1-2; D gene uncertain. The CDR3 contains 14 residues. V was pared by 3 bases and J by 0 bases, with 8 bases between. CDR1 and CDR2 (germline): MDHEN, SYDVKM. The CDR3 DNA reads TGTGCCAGCAGTTTCGTGACGCCTAACTATGGCTACACCTTC. It yields the protein CASSFVTPNYGYTF.

This clone was observed once. The chain employs TRBV7-8 and TRBJ2-6; D call uncertain. The germline gives CDR1 SGHVS, CDR2 FQNEAQ. The CDR3 length is 14 residues. V gave up 3 bases and J gave up 2 bases, with 5 bases separating them. This CDR3 is CASSLSAGANVLTF. CDR3 nucleotide sequence: TGTGCCAGCAGCTTGAGCGCTGGGGCCAACGTCCTGACTTTC.

This chain joins TRBV5-6 and TRBJ2-2, with 7 bases fitting TRBD2. The CDR3 has 16 residues. Trimming cost V 2 bases and J 3 bases; bases outside gene matches: 7. CDR1 SGHDT and CDR2 YYEEEE come from the germline V gene. Here the CDR3 reads CASSFSRTRDTGELFF. CDR3 nucleotide sequence: TGTGCCAGCAGCTTCTCGAGGACTAGGGACACCGGGGAGCTGTTTTTT.